Listed below are T cell receptor beta chains from one sample, sequenced in a study of shared clonotypes between healthy human individuals. Method: immunoSEQ multiplex PCR; TCRdb's copy keeps in-frame clones and lacks some. This sample yields some 1 million clones, of which approximately 76% are seen a single time; about 1.5% belongs to the top ten. Sequenced: memory CD4+ T cells sorted from blood. These receptors all stem from a man aged 18 to 30 in good health. CDR3s leave out the opening cysteine and the closing phenylalanine or tryptophan.

CDR3,J,V
ASSQDRGQETQY,TRBJ2-5,TRBV4-1
AIKTSGGNTGELF,TRBJ2-2,TRBV10-3
ASRSSENEKLF,TRBJ1-4,TRBV19
ASSFSGQPQH,TRBJ1-5,TRBV5-5
AWSVSGTGELF,TRBJ2-2,TRBV30
ATSRDRTGGYT,TRBJ1-2,TRBV15
ASSLSGGKNIQY,TRBJ2-4,TRBV28
ASSVDDSRRFGYT,TRBJ1-2,TRBV9
ASSSSTGPRYEQY,TRBJ2-7,TRBV7-9
ASSLYGGANTGELF,TRBJ2-2,TRBV13
ASKDASSEQF,TRBJ2-1,TRBV2
ASSQEGRGAQETQY,TRBJ2-5,TRBV4-2
SASVGYEQY,TRBJ2-7,TRBV20-1
ASSWTSGRRPGGQY,TRBJ2-7,TRBV6-5
ASSQEDSYSYEQY,TRBJ2-7,TRBV4-2
ARSLGSGLMMPQH,TRBJ1-5,TRBV5-3
ASSSSAEAGRVNEQF,TRBJ2-1,TRBV11-2
ASEEVGALRY,TRBJ2-4,TRBV2
ASSPKANEQF,TRBJ2-1,TRBV10-2
ASSLQGVSYEQY,TRBJ2-7,TRBV6-5
ASSLEGRGSQPQH,TRBJ1-5,TRBV7-2
ASSLTGLLSGNTIY,TRBJ1-3,TRBV5-1
ASSITRGNNQPQH,TRBJ1-5,TRBV19
ASSTNLQGPGYT,TRBJ1-2,TRBV28
ASSLVGGRASTQY,TRBJ2-3,TRBV7-8
ASSTQQAFTDTQY,TRBJ2-3,TRBV7-3
ASSFFRDTEAF,TRBJ1-1,TRBV6-1
ASSPGSNQPQH,TRBJ1-5,TRBV7-9
ASSVVKVEAF,TRBJ1-1,TRBV7-9
AWSVRDVGKLF,TRBJ1-4,TRBV30
ASSGGRLNEKLF,TRBJ1-4,TRBV28
ASTQGGGNTEAF,TRBJ1-1,TRBV9
ASSGTGWGDTQY,TRBJ2-3,TRBV11-3
ASSQGTGIYTQY,TRBJ2-3,TRBV4-1
AILGGLAPGNEQF,TRBJ2-1,TRBV10-3
ASSEGTQY,TRBJ2-5,TRBV6-1
ASASDTDTQY,TRBJ2-3,TRBV11-2
ASSLRAGGADTQY,TRBJ2-3,TRBV27
ASRADETSGELF,TRBJ2-2,TRBV6-1
ASSLDRLGLGED,TRBJ2-5,TRBV11-2
ASRNHRDSTEAF,TRBJ1-1,TRBV6-6
ASSLESGHEQY,TRBJ2-7,TRBV11-3
ASSLVGLAGTGELF,TRBJ2-2,TRBV5-4
ASSSPGTSGEQY,TRBJ2-7,TRBV6-6
ASSPGTEGYT,TRBJ1-2,TRBV7-2
ASSRDRNTEAF,TRBJ1-1,TRBV11-3
ASSRTTNLAKNIQY,TRBJ2-4,TRBV4-1
ASSQAAAGNTIY,TRBJ1-3,TRBV7-9
ASSPRELDTQY,TRBJ2-3,TRBV5-1
SVEVRTDTQY,TRBJ2-3,TRBV29-1
ASMDRLDTGELF,TRBJ2-2,TRBV9
AWSFSVTEQY,TRBJ2-7,TRBV30
ASSSAGQGAGGYT,TRBJ1-2,TRBV5-4
ASSVGRGSYEQY,TRBJ2-7,TRBV9
ASRGGLDGNQPQH,TRBJ1-5,TRBV2
ASSLGGNQETQY,TRBJ2-5,TRBV5-1
ASSLRTSGRAESSYNEQF,TRBJ2-1,TRBV19
ASSILAGVPLNTGELF,TRBJ2-2,TRBV19